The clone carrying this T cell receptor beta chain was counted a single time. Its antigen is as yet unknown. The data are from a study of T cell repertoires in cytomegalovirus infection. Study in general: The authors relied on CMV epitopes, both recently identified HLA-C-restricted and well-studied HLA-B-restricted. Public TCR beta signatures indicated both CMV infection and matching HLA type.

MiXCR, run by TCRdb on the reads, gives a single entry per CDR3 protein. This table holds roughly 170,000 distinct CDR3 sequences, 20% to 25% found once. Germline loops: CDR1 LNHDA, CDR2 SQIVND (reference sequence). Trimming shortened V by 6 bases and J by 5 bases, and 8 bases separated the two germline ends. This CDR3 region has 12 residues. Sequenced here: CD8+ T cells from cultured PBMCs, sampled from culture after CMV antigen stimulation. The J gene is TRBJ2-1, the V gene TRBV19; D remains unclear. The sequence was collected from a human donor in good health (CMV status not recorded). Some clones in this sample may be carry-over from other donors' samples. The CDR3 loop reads CASSPMDNEQFF. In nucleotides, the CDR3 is TGTGCCAGTAGCCCCATGGACAATGAGCAGTTCTTC. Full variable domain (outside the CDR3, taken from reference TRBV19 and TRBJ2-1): DGGITQSPKYLFRKEGQNVTLSCEQNLNHDAMYWYRQDPGQGLRLIYYSQIVNDFQKGDIAEGYSVSREKKESFPLTVTSAQKNPTAFYLCASSPMDNEQFFGPGTRLTVL.